What follows are 32 T cell receptor beta chains derived from one specimen sequenced in a study of T-cell reconstitution after alpha-beta-depleted transplantation in children. Library preparation (for TCRbeta) was performed with unique molecular identifiers. TCRdb itself ran the PCR reads through MiXCR, one entry per CDR3 protein. The top ten clones hold under 1.2% of a sample with hundreds of thousands of distinct CDR3 sequences, roughly 17% of them seen once. Source: PBMCs from the stem cell graft donor, taken from the stem cell graft. The receptors come from a human donor who donated a stem cell graft to a child with acute myeloid leukemia.

With regard to this clonotype: This may be a read error: a much more frequent sequence differs by one nucleotide. The chain carries TRBV20-1 and TRBJ1-1; D might be TRBD1 (5 bases). Germline V CDR1 and CDR2: DFQATT, SNEGSKA (reference sequence). The CDR3 contains 14 residues. V lost 5 bases to trimming and J lost 4 bases, with 17 bases between them. This CDR3 reads CSAGNPGLRTEAFF. CDR3 nucleotides: TGCAGTGCTGGGAATCCGGGACTACGCACTGAAGCTTTCTTT.

This clonotype was seen ten or more times. V gene TRBV20-1 combines with J gene TRBJ2-7; the match to TRBD1 covers 8 bases. The CDR3 spans 13 residues. V shed 5 bases and J 4 bases; nucleotides not matched to a gene: 7. The germline gives CDR1 DFQATT, CDR2 SNEGSKA (reference sequence). This CDR3 reads CSALNRGMYEQYF. The DNA of the CDR3 is TGCAGTGCTTTAAACAGGGGGATGTACGAGCAGTACTTC.

This clonotype came up many times. The J gene is TRBJ2-1, the V gene TRBV7-2; D is ambiguous. Trimming shortened V by 5 bases and J by 7 bases, and 12 bases separated the two germline ends. CDR1 is SGHTA and CDR2 is FQGNSA in the germline V gene. The CDR3 runs 13 residues. The CDR3 DNA reads as TGTGCCAGCAGCCCCTCTCGTTGGAATGAGCAGTTCTTC. It encodes CASSPSRWNEQFF.

This clonotype was detected many times. The chain joins TRBV29-1 to TRBJ2-1; D may correspond to TRBD1 or TRBD2 (6 bases each). V was shortened by 0 bases and J by 8 bases, with 17 bases between the two germline ends. CDR3 size: 15 residues. The germline V gene has CDR1 SQVTM and CDR2 ANQGSEA. In DNA, the CDR3 is TGCAGCGTTGAAGATCGGGACGGGGGCGGGTATGAGCAGTTCTTC. Its protein product is CSVEDRDGGGYEQFF.

This clonotype was recorded at least ten times. V and J are TRBV5-6 and TRBJ1-6; D uncertain. The CDR3 has 16 amino acids. V was shortened by 0 bases and J by 0 bases, with 7 bases between the two germline ends. Looked up from germline, CDR1 is SGHDT and CDR2 is YYEEEE. CDR3 in DNA: TGTGCCAGCAGCTTGGCAGGAAGCTCCTATAATTCACCCCTCCACTTT. Protein: CASSLAGSSYNSPLHF.

This clonotype was counted a few times. The rearrangement joins TRBV20-1 to TRBJ1-1, with D hard to call. Deletions cut 5 bases from V and 4 bases from J, with 14 bases between. Germline CDR1 DFQATT, CDR2 SNEGSKA (reference sequence). The CDR3 totals 13 residues. This chain's CDR3 is CSACPKVITEAFF. The CDR3 bases are TGCAGTGCTTGCCCGAAGGTAATCACTGAAGCTTTCTTT.

This clonotype was recorded at least ten times. The rearrangement links TRBV6-1 to TRBJ2-3; perhaps TRBD2 as D (7 bases). V lost 11 bases, J lost 8 bases, and 20 bases lay in between. The length of the CDR3 is 13 residues. Germline V gene sequence: CDR1 MNHNS, CDR2 SASEGT. CDR3 nucleotides: TGTGCCTCCAAGGGGGGGGTGCAGGGTACGCAGTATTTT. It codes for CASKGGVQGTQYF.

This clonotype was picked up a small number of times. The chain has TRBV20-1 and TRBJ2-2; a weak D match, TRBD2 (6 bases). The CDR3 has 18 amino acids. Germline CDR1 DFQATT, CDR2 SNEGSKA (reference sequence). The V end was cut by 0 bases, the J end by 4 bases, with 21 bases between. The CDR3 protein is CSARDLIVPRDFTGELFF. The CDR3, as DNA: TGCAGTGCTAGAGATCTTATAGTTCCTCGGGACTTCACCGGGGAGCTGTTTTTT.

This clonotype has a count of ten or more. The CDR3 protein is CASSGQAGTRPTDTQYF. The CDR3 coding sequence is TGTGCCAGCAGCGGCCAGGCAGGGACGCGTCCCACAGATACGCAGTATTTT. The chain has TRBV7-6 and TRBJ2-3; tentatively, D is TRBD1 or TRBD2 (5 bases each). With 5 bases removed from V and 2 bases from J, the gap between germline ends came to 20 bases. The germline V gene encodes CDR1 SGHVS and CDR2 FNYEAQ. This CDR3 contains 17 residues.

This clonotype was counted between two and nine times. V and J are TRBV7-9 and TRBJ1-4; D ambiguous. The CDR3 contains 12 residues. V gave up 0 bases and J gave up 8 bases, with 4 bases separating them. Germline assignment: CDR1 SEHNR and CDR2 FQNEAQ (reference sequence). The CDR3 spells CASSLAYEKLFF. As DNA, the CDR3 is TGTGCCAGCAGCTTAGCGTACGAAAAACTGTTTTTT.

The rearrangement uses TRBV30 and TRBJ2-3; D may be TRBD1 (6 bases). The germline CDR1 and CDR2 sequences are GTSNPN and SVGIG (reference sequence). Trimming pared 4 bases from V and 5 bases from J, leaving 19 bases between. The CDR3 spans 15 residues. The CDR3, as DNA: TGTGCCTGGACACCGCACAGGGCATCGCAAGATACGCAGTATTTT. This sequence encodes CAWTPHRASQDTQYF. Supplemented by reference TRBV30 and TRBJ2-3, the full variable domain reads SQTIHQWPATLVQPVGSPLSLECTVEGTSNPNLYWYRQAAGRGLQLLFYSVGIGQISSEVPQNLSASRPQDRQFILSSKKLLLSDSGFYLCAWTPHRASQDTQYFGPGTRLTVL.

This clonotype has a handful of counts. The genes are TRBV5-1 and TRBJ1-1; 9 bases are shared with TRBD1. CDR3 length: 16 amino acids. V dropped 5 bases and J dropped 1; count of bases not matched to a gene: 9. Germline loops: CDR1 SGHRS, CDR2 YFSETQ. Here the CDR3 DNA reads TGCGCCAGCAGACCAGGACAGGGGATGAGGAACACTGAAGCTTTCTTT. The encoded protein is CASRPGQGMRNTEAFF.

This clonotype was seen repeatedly, ten times or more. The chain couples TRBV20-1 to TRBJ1-2; TRBD1 matches 8 bases. Germline values: CDR1 DFQATT, CDR2 SNEGSKA (reference sequence). This CDR3 has 11 amino acids. V lost 8 bases to trimming and J lost 6 bases; unmatched junction nucleotides: 5. The CDR3 is CSPGQENGYTF. CDR3 DNA sequence: TGCAGTCCGGGACAGGAAAATGGCTACACCTTC.

The chain couples TRBV9 to TRBJ1-3, with D uncertain. Germline V gene lookup returns CDR1 SGDLS and CDR2 YYNGEE. The CDR3 sequence is 17 residues long. V lost 5 bases and J lost 0, with 18 bases in between. The CDR3 here is CASSTSVRSSSGNTIYF. Here the CDR3 DNA reads TGTGCCAGCAGTACCAGTGTCAGGTCGAGCTCTGGAAACACCATATATTTT. Together with reference TRBV9 and TRBJ1-3, the CDR3 gives the full variable domain: DSGVTQTPKHLITATGQRVTLRCSPRSGDLSVYWYQQSLDQGLQFLIQYYNGEERAKGNILERFSAQQFPDLHSELNLSSLELGDSALYFCASSTSVRSSSGNTIYFGEGSWLTVV.

The rearrangement uses TRBV6-2 or TRBV6-3 and TRBJ2-5; TRBD1 matches 7 bases. Germline V CDR1 and CDR2: MNHEY, SVGEGT. V dropped 5 bases and J dropped 2; count of bases not matched to a gene: 8. The CDR3 is made up of 15 amino acids. The DNA for the CDR3 is TGTGCCAGCAGTACGCCCGGGACAGCTCAAGAGACCCAGTACTTC. Protein product: CASSTPGTAQETQYF.

V is TRBV4-3 and J is TRBJ2-7; 7 bases fit TRBD1. Germline CDR1 is LGHNA and CDR2 is YSLEER. The CDR3 contains 15 residues. Germline trimming cut 1 base from V and 7 bases from J; bases unmatched to any gene: 10. Here the CDR3 reads CASSQADTGVWEQYF. CDR3 bases: TGCGCCAGCAGCCAAGCAGACACAGGGGTGTGGGAGCAGTACTTC.

Only a few counts were recorded for this clonotype. The chain recombines TRBV20-1 with TRBJ2-3, with TRBD1 identical over 10 bases. Germline lookup yields CDR1 DFQATT and CDR2 SNEGSKA (reference sequence). The V and J ends lost 3 bases and 3 bases, in that order; junction bases with no gene match: 6. CDR3 length: 15 amino acids. For the CDR3, the DNA is TGCAGTGCTAGGTACCGGGACAGGGGAACAGATACGCAGTATTTT. Its translation is CSARYRDRGTDTQYF.

This chain uses TRBV11-2 with TRBJ1-1; D gene ambiguous. V was pared by 1 base and J by 4 bases, with 13 bases between. The CDR3 loop spans 15 amino acids. Germline lookup yields CDR1 SGHAT and CDR2 FQNNGV. CDR3 DNA sequence: TGTGCCAGCAGCTTAGGAGAGCTTCGATCCACTGAAGCTTTCTTT. This encodes CASSLGELRSTEAFF. Filled out from reference TRBV11-2 and TRBJ1-1, the complete variable domain reads EAGVAQSPRYKIIEKRQSVAFWCNPISGHATLYWYQQILGQGPKLLIQFQNNGVVDDSQLPKDRFSAERLKGVDSTLKIQPAKLEDSAVYLCASSLGELRSTEAFFGQGTRLTVV.

The chain is built from TRBV7-2 and TRBJ1-3; tentatively, D is TRBD1 (6 bases). V was pared by 5 bases and J by 0 bases, with 17 bases between. Germline V gives CDR1 SGHTA, CDR2 FQGNSA. The length of the CDR3 is 17 residues. The CDR3 coding sequence is TGTGCCAGCAGCACCCGGACAGTTCCCCTCTCTGGAAACACCATATATTTT. Translating it yields CASSTRTVPLSGNTIYF.

In this sample, this clonotype turned up many times. The chain recombines TRBV20-1 with TRBJ2-7, with 7 nucleotides matching TRBD2. CDR1 is DFQATT and CDR2 is SNEGSKA in the germline V gene (reference sequence). V trimming: 3 bases; J trimming: 3 bases; junction bases outside the gene matches: 8. The CDR3 sequence is 14 residues long. The CDR3 sequence is CSARAPGGGYEQYV. The CDR3 coding sequence is TGCAGTGCTAGGGCCCCTGGGGGGGGCTACGAGCAGTACGTC.

This clonotype was counted ten times or more. The gene calls are TRBV6-1 and TRBJ2-2, with TRBD1 matching 8 bases. The J segment lost 10 bases and the V segment lost 6 bases, leaving 7 bases of the junction unmatched. The germline V gene has CDR1 MNHNS and CDR2 SASEGT. This CDR3 has 13 residues. The CDR3: CASRTGQGLELFF. DNA for the CDR3: TGTGCCAGCAGAACTGGACAGGGTCTGGAGCTGTTTTTT.

This clonotype came up a few times. The V gene is TRBV9, the J gene TRBJ2-3; TRBD2 agrees at 11 bases. This CDR3 contains 17 residues. The V segment lost 0 bases and the J segment 4 bases; nucleotides outside the gene matches: 7. Germline CDR1 is SGDLS and CDR2 is YYNGEE. The CDR3 bases are TGTGCCAGCAGCGTAGTCGGTAGCGGGGGGGCCGCAGATACGCAGTATTTT. This sequence encodes CASSVVGSGGAADTQYF.

This clonotype came up many times. This sequence joins TRBV20-1 and TRBJ2-7; D tentatively reads TRBD1 or TRBD2 (5 bases each). Per germline, CDR1 DFQATT and CDR2 SNEGSKA (reference sequence). This CDR3 has 15 amino acids. Trimming took 6 bases from V and 1 from J, leaving 19 bases between them. DNA of the CDR3: TGCAGTGCCTCCCGGTCCGGGACCGAGTCCTACGAGCAGTACTTC. Protein: CSASRSGTESYEQYF.

The V and J genes are TRBV7-9 and TRBJ2-5, with 7 bases matching TRBD1. The CDR3 totals 14 residues. Germline V gives CDR1 SEHNR, CDR2 FQNEAQ (reference sequence). V was pared by 1 base and J by 5 bases, with 4 bases of the junction left unmatched. This chain's CDR3 is CASSLEGGRETQYF. The CDR3, as DNA: TGTGCCAGCAGCTTAGAAGGGGGCCGCGAGACCCAGTACTTC.

There are a few counts of this clonotype. V and J are TRBV28 and TRBJ2-2, with 9 bases lining up with TRBD2. The CDR3 runs to 18 residues. The V and J ends lost 2 bases and 2 bases, in that order; junction bases with no gene match: 9. Germline V gene data show CDR1 as MDHEN and CDR2 as SYDVKM. The CDR3 sequence is CASSLRSGGPVNTGELFF. CDR3 nucleotide sequence: TGTGCCAGCAGTTTAAGGAGCGGGGGGCCCGTCAACACCGGGGAGCTGTTTTTT.

This clonotype was recorded at least ten times. J is TRBJ1-5 and V is TRBV20-1; D is undetermined. V shed 0 bases and J shed 2 bases, with 8 bases lying between them. Germline CDR1 is DFQATT and CDR2 is SNEGSKA (reference sequence). This CDR3 spans 14 amino acids. The CDR3 loop is CSAREGWGNQPQHF. CDR3 nucleotide sequence: TGCAGTGCTAGAGAAGGGTGGGGCAATCAGCCCCAGCATTTT.

The V and J genes are TRBV7-9 and TRBJ1-2; possibly TRBD1 for D (5 bases). Trimming pared 5 bases from V and 3 bases from J, leaving 16 bases between. Germline-derived CDR1 and CDR2 are SEHNR and FQNEAQ (reference sequence). The CDR3 is made up of 15 amino acids. Here the CDR3 DNA reads TGTGCCAGCAGCAACCCAGGGACTACCGACTATGGCTACACCTTC. Translating gives CASSNPGTTDYGYTF.

The chain joins TRBV12-3 or TRBV12-4 to TRBJ1-6, with 8 positions matching TRBD1. The CDR3 totals 13 residues. V dropped 8 bases and J dropped 5; count of bases not matched to a gene: 2. The chain's CDR3 is CASRGQDNSPLHF. The CDR3 nucleotides are TGTGCCAGCCGGGGACAGGATAATTCACCCCTCCACTTT.

This clonotype has more than one count but fewer than ten. This chain connects TRBV5-1 to TRBJ2-5, with D maybe TRBD1 (5 bases). The germline V and J ends were trimmed by 0 bases and 0 bases, with 9 bases remaining between them. This CDR3 is built from 15 residues. The V gene's germline CDR1 is SGHRS and CDR2 YFSETQ. The chain's CDR3 is CASSLARVHQETQYF. The CDR3 DNA follows: TGCGCCAGCAGCTTGGCCAGGGTCCACCAAGAGACCCAGTACTTC.

The chain is built from TRBV7-9 and TRBJ1-2, with D perhaps matching TRBD1 (5 bases). Germline-derived CDR1 and CDR2 are SEHNR and FQNEAQ (reference sequence). Trimming stripped 7 bases from V and 4 bases from J, with 10 bases between. The length of the CDR3 is 12 residues. The CDR3 DNA reads TGTGCCAGCACCGGGGGGACCTATGGCTACACCTTC. Protein sequence: CASTGGTYGYTF. The complete variable domain, with remaining parts taken from reference TRBV7-9 and TRBJ1-2, reads DTGVSQNPRHKITKRGQNVTFRCDPISEHNRLYWYRQTLGQGPEFLTYFQNEAQLEKSRLLSDRFSAERPKGSFSTLEIQRTEQGDSAMYLCASTGGTYGYTFGSGTRLTVV.

V gene TRBV30 combines with J gene TRBJ1-2; 8 bases agree with TRBD1. The V and J ends lost 4 bases and 7 bases, in that order; junction bases with no gene match: 5. Germline loops: CDR1 GTSNPN, CDR2 SVGIG (reference sequence). CDR3 length: 12 residues. The CDR3: CAWTITGGGYTF. CDR3 bases: TGTGCCTGGACGATTACAGGGGGTGGCTACACCTTC.

This clonotype was seen only a few times. The rearrangement uses TRBV12-5 and TRBJ1-3; weak D call: TRBD1 (5 bases). V was cut by 0 bases and J by 9 bases, with 18 bases left in between. This CDR3 is built from 16 residues. Germline V CDR1 and CDR2: LGHNT, FRNRAP. The CDR3 loop reads CASGLVLGAGNGTIYF. CDR3 nucleotides: TGTGCTAGTGGTTTGGTACTAGGGGCTGGTAATGGCACCATATATTTT.